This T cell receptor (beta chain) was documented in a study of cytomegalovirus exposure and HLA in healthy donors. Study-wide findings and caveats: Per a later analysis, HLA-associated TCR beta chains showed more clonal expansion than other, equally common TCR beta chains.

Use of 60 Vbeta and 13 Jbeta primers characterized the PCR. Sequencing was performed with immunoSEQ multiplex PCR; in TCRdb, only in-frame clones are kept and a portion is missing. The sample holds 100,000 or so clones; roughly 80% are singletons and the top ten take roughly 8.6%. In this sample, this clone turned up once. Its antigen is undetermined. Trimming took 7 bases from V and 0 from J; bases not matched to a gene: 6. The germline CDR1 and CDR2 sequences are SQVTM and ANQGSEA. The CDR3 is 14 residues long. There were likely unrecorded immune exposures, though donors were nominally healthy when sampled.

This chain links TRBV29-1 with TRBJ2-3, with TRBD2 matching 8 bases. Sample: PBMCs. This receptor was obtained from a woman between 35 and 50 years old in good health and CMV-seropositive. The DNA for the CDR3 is TGCAGCGGAAGTAGCGGGATTAGCACAGATACGCAGTATTTT. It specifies CSGSSGISTDTQYF.